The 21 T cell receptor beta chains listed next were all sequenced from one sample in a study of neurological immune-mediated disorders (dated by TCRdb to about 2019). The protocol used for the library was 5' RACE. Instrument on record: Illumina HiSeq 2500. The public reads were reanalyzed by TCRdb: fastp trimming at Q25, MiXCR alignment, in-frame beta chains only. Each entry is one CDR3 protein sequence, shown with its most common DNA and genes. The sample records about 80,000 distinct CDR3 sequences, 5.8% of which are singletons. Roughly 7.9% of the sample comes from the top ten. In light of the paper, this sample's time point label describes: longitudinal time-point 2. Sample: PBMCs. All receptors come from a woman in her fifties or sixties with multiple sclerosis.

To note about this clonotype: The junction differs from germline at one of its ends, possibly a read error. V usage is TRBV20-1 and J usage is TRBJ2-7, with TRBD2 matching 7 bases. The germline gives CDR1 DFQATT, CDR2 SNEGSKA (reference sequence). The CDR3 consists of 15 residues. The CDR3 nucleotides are TGCAGTGCCAGAGACACCTGGACTAGCTCCTACGAGCAGTACTTC. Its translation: CSARDTWTSSYEQYF.

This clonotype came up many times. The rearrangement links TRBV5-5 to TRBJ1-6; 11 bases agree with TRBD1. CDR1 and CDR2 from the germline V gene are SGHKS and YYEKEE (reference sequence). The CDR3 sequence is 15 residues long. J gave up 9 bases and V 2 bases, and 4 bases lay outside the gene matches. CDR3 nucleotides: TGTGCCAGCAGCTTAGGACAGGGGGCGGGTTCACCCCTCCACTTT. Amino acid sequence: CASSLGQGAGSPLHF. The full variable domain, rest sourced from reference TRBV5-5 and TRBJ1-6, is DAGVTQSPTHLIKTRGQQVTLRCSPISGHKSVSWYQQVLGQGPQFIFQYYEKEERGRGNFPDRFSARQFPNYSSELNVNALLLGDSALYLCASSLGQGAGSPLHFGNGTRLTVT.

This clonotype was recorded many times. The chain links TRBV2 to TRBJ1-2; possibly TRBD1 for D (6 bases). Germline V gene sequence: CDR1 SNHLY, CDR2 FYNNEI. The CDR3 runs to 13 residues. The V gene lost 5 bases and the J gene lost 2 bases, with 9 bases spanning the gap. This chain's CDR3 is CASSRTANYGYTF. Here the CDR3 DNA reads TGTGCCAGCAGTAGGACAGCAAACTATGGCTACACCTTC.

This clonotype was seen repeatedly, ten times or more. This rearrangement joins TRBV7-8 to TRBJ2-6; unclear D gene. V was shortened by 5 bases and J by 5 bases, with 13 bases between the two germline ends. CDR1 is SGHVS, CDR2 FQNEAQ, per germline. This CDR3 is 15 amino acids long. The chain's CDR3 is CASSPIEVRANVLTF. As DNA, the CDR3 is TGTGCCAGCAGCCCAATTGAGGTCCGGGCCAACGTCCTGACTTTC. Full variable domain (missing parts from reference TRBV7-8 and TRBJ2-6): GAGVSQSPRYKVAKRGQDVALRCDPISGHVSLFWYQQALGQGPEFLTYFQNEAQLDKSGLPSDRFFAERPEGSVSTLKIQRTQQEDSAVYLCASSPIEVRANVLTFGAGSRLTVL.

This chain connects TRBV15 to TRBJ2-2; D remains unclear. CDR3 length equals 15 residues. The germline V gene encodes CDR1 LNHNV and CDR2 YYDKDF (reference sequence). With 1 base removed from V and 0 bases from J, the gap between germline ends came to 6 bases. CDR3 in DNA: TGTGCCACCAGCAGAGGAACACCGAACACCGGGGAGCTGTTTTTT. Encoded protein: CATSRGTPNTGELFF.

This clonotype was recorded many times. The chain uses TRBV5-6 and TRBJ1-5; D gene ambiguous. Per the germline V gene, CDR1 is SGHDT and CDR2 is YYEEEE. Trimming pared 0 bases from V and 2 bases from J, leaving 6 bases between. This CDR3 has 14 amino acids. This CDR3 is CASSLAGRNQPQHF. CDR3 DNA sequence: TGTGCCAGCAGCTTGGCGGGTCGCAATCAGCCCCAGCATTTT.

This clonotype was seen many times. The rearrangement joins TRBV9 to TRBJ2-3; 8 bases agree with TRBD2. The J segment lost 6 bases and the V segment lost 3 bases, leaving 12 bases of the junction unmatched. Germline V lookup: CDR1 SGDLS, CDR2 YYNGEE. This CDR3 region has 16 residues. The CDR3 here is CASSASSGLGWDTQYF. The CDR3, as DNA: TGTGCCAGCAGCGCCTCCTCGGGACTAGGGTGGGATACGCAGTATTTT.

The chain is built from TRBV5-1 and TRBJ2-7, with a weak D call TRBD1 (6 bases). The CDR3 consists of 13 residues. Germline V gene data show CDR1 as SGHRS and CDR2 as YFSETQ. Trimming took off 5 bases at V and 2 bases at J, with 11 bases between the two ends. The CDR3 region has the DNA TGCGCCAGCAGGGACAGTGCCACCTACGAGCAGTACTTC. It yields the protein CASRDSATYEQYF. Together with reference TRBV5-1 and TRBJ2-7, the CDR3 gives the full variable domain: KAGVTQTPRYLIKTRGQQVTLSCSPISGHRSVSWYQQTPGQGLQFLFEYFSETQRNKGNFPGRFSGRQFSNSRSEMNVSTLELGDSALYLCASRDSATYEQYFGPGTRLTVT.

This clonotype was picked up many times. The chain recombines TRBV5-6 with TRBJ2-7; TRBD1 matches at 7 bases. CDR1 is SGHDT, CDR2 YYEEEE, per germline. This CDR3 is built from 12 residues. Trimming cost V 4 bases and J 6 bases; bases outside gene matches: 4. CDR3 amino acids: CASSQTGIEQYF. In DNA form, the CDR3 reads TGTGCCAGCAGCCAGACAGGGATCGAGCAGTACTTC.

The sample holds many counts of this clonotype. CDR3 loop: CASSRTGRGTEAFF. In DNA, the CDR3 is TGTGCCAGCAGCAGGACAGGACGGGGCACTGAAGCTTTCTTT. The rearrangement uses TRBV6-6 and TRBJ1-1; 7 positions agree with TRBD1. Unmatched junction bases numbered 8, after V lost 6 bases and J lost 4 bases. This CDR3 has 14 residues. Germline V lookup: CDR1 MNHNY, CDR2 SVGAGI (reference sequence).

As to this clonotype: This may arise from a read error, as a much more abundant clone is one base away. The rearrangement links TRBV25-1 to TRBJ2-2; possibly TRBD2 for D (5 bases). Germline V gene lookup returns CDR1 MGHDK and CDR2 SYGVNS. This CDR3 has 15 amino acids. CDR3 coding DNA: TGTGCCAGCAGGGGCGTGGCGGCGAACACCGGGGTGCTGTTTTTT. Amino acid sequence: CASRGVAANTGVLFF.

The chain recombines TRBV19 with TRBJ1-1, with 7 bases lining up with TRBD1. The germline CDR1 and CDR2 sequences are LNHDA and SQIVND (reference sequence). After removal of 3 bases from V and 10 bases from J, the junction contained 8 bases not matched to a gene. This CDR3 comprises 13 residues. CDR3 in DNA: TGTGCCAGTAGTATCGACAGGGAGGGCCGAGCTTTCTTT. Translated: CASSIDREGRAFF.

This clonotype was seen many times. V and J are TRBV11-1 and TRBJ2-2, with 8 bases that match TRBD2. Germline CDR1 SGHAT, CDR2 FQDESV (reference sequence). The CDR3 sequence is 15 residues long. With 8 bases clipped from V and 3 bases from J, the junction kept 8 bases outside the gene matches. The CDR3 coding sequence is TGTGCCAGCCACCTCGGGGGGGCCGACACCGGGGAGCTGTTTTTT. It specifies CASHLGGADTGELFF.

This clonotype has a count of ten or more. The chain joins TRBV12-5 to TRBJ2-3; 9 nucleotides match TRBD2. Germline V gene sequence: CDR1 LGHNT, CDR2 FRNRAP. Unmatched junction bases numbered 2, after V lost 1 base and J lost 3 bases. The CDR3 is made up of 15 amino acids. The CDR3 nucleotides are TGTGCTAGTGGTTTGGGCGGGGGGGGTACAGATACGCAGTATTTT. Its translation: CASGLGGGGTDTQYF. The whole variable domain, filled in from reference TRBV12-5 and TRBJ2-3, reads DARVTQTPRHKVTEMGQEVTMRCQPILGHNTVFWYRQTMMQGLELLAYFRNRAPLDDSGMPKDRFSAEMPDATLATLKIQPSEPRDSAVYFCASGLGGGGTDTQYFGPGTRLTVL.

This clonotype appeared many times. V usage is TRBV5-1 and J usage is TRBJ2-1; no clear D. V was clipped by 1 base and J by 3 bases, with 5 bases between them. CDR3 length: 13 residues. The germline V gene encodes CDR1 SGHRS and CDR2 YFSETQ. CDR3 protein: CASSLIYYNEQFF. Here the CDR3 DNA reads TGCGCCAGCAGCTTGATATACTACAATGAGCAGTTCTTC. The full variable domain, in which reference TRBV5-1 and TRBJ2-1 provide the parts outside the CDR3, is KAGVTQTPRYLIKTRGQQVTLSCSPISGHRSVSWYQQTPGQGLQFLFEYFSETQRNKGNFPGRFSGRQFSNSRSEMNVSTLELGDSALYLCASSLIYYNEQFFGPGTRLTVL.

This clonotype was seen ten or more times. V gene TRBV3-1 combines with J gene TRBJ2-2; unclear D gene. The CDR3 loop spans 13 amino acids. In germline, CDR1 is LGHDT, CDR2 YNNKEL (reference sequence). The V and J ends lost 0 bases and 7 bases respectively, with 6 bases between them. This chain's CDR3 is CASSQDPGGELFF. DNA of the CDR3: TGTGCCAGCAGCCAAGATCCGGGCGGGGAGCTGTTTTTT.

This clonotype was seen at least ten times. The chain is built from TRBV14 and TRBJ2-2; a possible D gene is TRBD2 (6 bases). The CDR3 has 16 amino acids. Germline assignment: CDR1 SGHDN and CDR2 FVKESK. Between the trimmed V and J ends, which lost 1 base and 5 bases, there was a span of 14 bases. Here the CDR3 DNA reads TGTGCCAGCAGCCAAGTTGCGGGGCTCGGGACCGGGGAGCTGTTTTTT. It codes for CASSQVAGLGTGELFF.

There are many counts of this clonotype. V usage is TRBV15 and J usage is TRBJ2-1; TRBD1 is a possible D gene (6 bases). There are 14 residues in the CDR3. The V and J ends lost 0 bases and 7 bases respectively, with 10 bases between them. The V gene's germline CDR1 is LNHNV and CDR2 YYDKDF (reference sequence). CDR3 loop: CATSRDQGRNEQFF. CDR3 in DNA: TGTGCCACCAGCAGAGATCAGGGGCGGAATGAGCAGTTCTTC.

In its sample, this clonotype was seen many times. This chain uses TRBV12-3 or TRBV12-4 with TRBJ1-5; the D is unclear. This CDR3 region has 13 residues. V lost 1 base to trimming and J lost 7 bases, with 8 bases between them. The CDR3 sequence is CASSLGDSQPQHF. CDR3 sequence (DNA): TGTGCCAGCAGTTTAGGAGATAGCCAGCCCCAGCATTTT.

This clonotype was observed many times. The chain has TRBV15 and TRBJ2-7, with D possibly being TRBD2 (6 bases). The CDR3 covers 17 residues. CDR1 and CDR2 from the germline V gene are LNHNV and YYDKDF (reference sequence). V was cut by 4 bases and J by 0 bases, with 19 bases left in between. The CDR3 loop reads CATSKWDGGGSSYEQYF. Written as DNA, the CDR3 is TGTGCCACCAGCAAATGGGATGGTGGGGGGAGCTCCTACGAGCAGTACTTC.

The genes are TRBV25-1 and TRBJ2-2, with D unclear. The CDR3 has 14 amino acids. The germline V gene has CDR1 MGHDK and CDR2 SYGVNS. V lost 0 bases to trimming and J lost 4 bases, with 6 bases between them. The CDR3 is CASSEYMATGELFF. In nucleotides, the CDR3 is TGTGCCAGCAGTGAATATATGGCCACCGGGGAGCTGTTTTTT. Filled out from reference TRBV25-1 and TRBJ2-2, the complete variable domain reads EADIYQTPRYLVIGTGKKITLECSQTMGHDKMYWYQQDPGMELHLIHYSYGVNSTEKGDLSSESTVSRIRTEHFPLTLESARPSHTSQYLCASSEYMATGELFFGEGSRLTVL.